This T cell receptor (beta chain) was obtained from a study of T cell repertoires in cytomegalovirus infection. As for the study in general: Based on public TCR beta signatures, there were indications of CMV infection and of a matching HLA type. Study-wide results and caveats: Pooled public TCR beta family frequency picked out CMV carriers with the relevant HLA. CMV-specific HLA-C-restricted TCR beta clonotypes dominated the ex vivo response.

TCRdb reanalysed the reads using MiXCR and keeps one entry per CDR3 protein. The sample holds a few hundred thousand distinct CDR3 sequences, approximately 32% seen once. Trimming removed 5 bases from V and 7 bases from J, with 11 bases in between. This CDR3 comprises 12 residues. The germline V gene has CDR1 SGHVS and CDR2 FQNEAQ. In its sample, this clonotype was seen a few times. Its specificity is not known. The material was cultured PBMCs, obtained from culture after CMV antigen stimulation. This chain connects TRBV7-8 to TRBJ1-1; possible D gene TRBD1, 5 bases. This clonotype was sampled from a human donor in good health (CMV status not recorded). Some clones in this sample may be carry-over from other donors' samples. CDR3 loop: CASSIGTGEAFF. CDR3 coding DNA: TGTGCCAGCAGCATCGGCACAGGTGAAGCTTTCTTT.